This T cell receptor (beta chain) was captured by sequencing in a study of OX40 agonist ivuxolimab in advanced cancers. The protocol was immunoSEQ multiplex PCR, while the TCRdb copy is restricted to in-frame clones and leaves out a portion. The sample shows under 70,000 clones, 80% to 95% of them seen only once. Study-level results: Among patients with partial responses at 0.1-3.0 mg/kg, clonal expansion was among the lowest.

Worth noting for this clone: Antigen specificity is unknown.

CDR1 is MNHEY and CDR2 is SMNVEV in the germline V gene (reference sequence). V shed 7 bases, J shed 3 bases, and the junction held 6 bases outside the gene matches. The CDR3 contains 15 residues. The chain couples TRBV27 to TRBJ2-3, with TRBD2 matching 11 bases. This specimen was CD4+ or CD8+ T cells sorted from blood, taken in a trial of the OX40 agonist ivuxolimab. The sequence was obtained from an adult with an advanced solid tumor such as melanoma, head and neck, liver or kidney cancer. CDR3 sequence (DNA): TGTGCCAGCACCCCACTAGCGGGGGTGACAGATACGCAGTATTTT. Translated: CASTPLAGVTDTQYF.